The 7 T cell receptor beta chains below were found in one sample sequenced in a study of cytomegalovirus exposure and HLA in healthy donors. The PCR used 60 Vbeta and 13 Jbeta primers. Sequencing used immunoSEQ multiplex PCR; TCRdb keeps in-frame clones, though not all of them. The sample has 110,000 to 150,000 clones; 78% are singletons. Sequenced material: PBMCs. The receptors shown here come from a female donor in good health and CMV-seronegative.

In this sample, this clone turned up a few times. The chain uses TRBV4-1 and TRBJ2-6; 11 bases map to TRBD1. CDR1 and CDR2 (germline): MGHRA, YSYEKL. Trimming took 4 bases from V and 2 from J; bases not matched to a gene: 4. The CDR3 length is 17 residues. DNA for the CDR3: TGCGCCAGCAGCCTGGGACAGGGGGGAACTGGGGCCAACGTCCTGACTTTC. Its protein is CASSLGQGGTGANVLTF.

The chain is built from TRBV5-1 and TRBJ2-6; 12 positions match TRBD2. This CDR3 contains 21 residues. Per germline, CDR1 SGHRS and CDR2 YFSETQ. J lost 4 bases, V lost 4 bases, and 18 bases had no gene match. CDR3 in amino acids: CASSIFRTETSGGSGANVLTF. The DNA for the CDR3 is TGCGCCAGCAGCATCTTTCGGACGGAGACTAGCGGGGGTTCAGGGGCCAACGTCCTGACTTTC.

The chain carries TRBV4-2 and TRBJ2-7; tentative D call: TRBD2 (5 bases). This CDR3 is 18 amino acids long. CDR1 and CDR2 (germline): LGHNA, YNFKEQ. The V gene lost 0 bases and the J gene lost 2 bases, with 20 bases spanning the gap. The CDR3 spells CASSQEKVVGVSPYEQYF. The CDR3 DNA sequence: TGTGCCAGCAGCCAAGAGAAAGTGGTCGGGGTTAGCCCCTACGAGCAGTACTTC.

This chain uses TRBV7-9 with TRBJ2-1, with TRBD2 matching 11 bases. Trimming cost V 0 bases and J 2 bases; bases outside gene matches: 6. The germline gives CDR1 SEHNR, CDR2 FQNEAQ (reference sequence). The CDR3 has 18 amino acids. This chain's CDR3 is CASSLASLAGGTYNEQFF. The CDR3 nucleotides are TGTGCCAGCAGCTTAGCTTCTCTAGCGGGGGGAACCTACAATGAGCAGTTCTTC. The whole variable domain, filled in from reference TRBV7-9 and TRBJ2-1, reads DTGVSQNPRHKITKRGQNVTFRCDPISEHNRLYWYRQTLGQGPEFLTYFQNEAQLEKSRLLSDRFSAERPKGSFSTLEIQRTEQGDSAMYLCASSLASLAGGTYNEQFFGPGTRLTVL.

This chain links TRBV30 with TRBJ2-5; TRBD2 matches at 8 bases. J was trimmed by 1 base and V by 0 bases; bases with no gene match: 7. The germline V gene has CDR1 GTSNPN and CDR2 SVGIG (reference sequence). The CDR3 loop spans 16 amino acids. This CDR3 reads CAWSVPALAGQETQYF. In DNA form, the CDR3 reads TGTGCCTGGAGTGTCCCCGCGCTAGCGGGCCAAGAGACCCAGTACTTC.

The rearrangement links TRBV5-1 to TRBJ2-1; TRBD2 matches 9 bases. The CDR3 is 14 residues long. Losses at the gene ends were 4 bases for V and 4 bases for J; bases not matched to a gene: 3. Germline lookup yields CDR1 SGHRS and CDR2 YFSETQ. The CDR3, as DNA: TGCGCCAGCAGCCGACTAGCGGAATACAATGAGCAGTTCTTC. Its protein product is CASSRLAEYNEQFF.

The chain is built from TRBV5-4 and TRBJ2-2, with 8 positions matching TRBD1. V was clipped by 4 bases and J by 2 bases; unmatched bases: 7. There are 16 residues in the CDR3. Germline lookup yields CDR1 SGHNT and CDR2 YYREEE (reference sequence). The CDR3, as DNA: TGTGCCAGCAGCCCAGGGACAGGTACTAACACCGGGGAGCTGTTTTTT. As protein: CASSPGTGTNTGELFF.